Presented here are 9 T cell receptor beta chains from one specimen sequenced in a study of identical twins. Via MiXCR, TCRdb re-called the 5' RACE reads, giving one row per CDR3 protein. The sample has some 1,700,000 distinct CDR3 sequences, roughly a third seen once. Sequences were obtained from cord blood. The receptors stem from a newborn girl in good health.

J is TRBJ1-6 and V is TRBV12-3 or TRBV12-4; D is uncertain. Trimming took 5 bases from V and 7 from J, leaving 12 bases between them. This CDR3 region has 14 residues. This CDR3 reads CASSIGQANSPLHF. The CDR3 DNA reads as TGTGCCAGCAGTATCGGGCAGGCCAATTCACCCCTCCACTTT.

The rearrangement uses TRBV7-2 and TRBJ2-5; 8 bases agree with TRBD2. Germline loops: CDR1 SGHTA, CDR2 FQGNSA. Losses at the gene ends were 0 bases for V and 3 bases for J; bases not matched to a gene: 6. CDR3 length: 16 residues. The CDR3: CASSLARLALEETQYF. Here the CDR3 DNA reads TGTGCCAGCAGCTTAGCGCGACTAGCGCTTGAAGAGACCCAGTACTTC.

This clonotype has a count of ten or more. The chain has TRBV12-3 or TRBV12-4 and TRBJ1-5; TRBD1 matches at 7 bases. This CDR3 is 14 amino acids long. Trimming cost V 6 bases and J 4 bases; bases outside gene matches: 6. CDR3 nucleotide sequence: TGTGCCAGCAGGACCAACAGGGGAAATCAGCCCCAGCATTTT. Its protein is CASRTNRGNQPQHF.

This sequence joins TRBV6-5 and TRBJ2-5; D is unclear. This CDR3 is 15 amino acids long. Germline CDR1 and CDR2: MNHEY and SVGAGI. Trimming removed 0 bases from V and 3 bases from J, with 11 bases in between. The CDR3 loop reads CASSYSRAVEETQYF. CDR3 in DNA: TGTGCCAGCAGTTACTCTCGGGCAGTAGAAGAGACCCAGTACTTC.

The chain links TRBV20-1 to TRBJ2-7; the match to TRBD2 covers 9 bases. With V trimmed by 6 bases and J by 7 bases, 13 bases remained unmatched. Germline V lookup: CDR1 DFQATT, CDR2 SNEGSKA (reference sequence). This CDR3 is 14 amino acids long. The CDR3 DNA sequence: TGCAGTGCAAACCTAGCGGGAAGCCTTTCGGAGCAGTACTTC. This gives the protein CSANLAGSLSEQYF.

This clonotype was detected only a few times. This sequence joins TRBV5-1 and TRBJ1-2; D is perhaps TRBD1 (5 bases). The CDR3 contains 16 residues. In germline, CDR1 is SGHRS, CDR2 YFSETQ. Trimming took off 4 bases at V and 0 bases at J, with 16 bases between the two ends. For the CDR3, the DNA is TGCGCCAGCAGCCTGGCGTCGGCAGGGCCTAACTATGGCTACACCTTC. It yields the protein CASSLASAGPNYGYTF.

V and J are TRBV12-3 or TRBV12-4 and TRBJ1-1; no clear D gene. Deletions cut 3 bases from V and 6 bases from J, with 2 bases between. This CDR3 comprises 10 residues. The CDR3 reads CASSFSEAFF. In DNA, the CDR3 is TGTGCCAGCAGTTTTTCTGAAGCTTTCTTT.

This clonotype was seen a handful of times. In DNA form, the CDR3 reads TGTGCCAGCAGCTTAGCGGCGTGGTCAACTAGCGGCGAATACAATGAGCAGTTCTTC. Residues: CASSLAAWSTSGEYNEQFF. The V call is TRBV7-2, the J call TRBJ2-1; 8 bases line up with TRBD2. Germline CDR1 is SGHTA and CDR2 is FQGNSA. V was clipped by 0 bases and J by 4 bases; unmatched bases: 14. The CDR3 length is 19 residues.

The CDR3 sequence: CASTALALSPDTQYF. CDR3 DNA sequence: TGTGCCAGCACCGCCCTAGCTCTAAGCCCAGATACGCAGTATTTT. V gene TRBV12-3 or TRBV12-4 combines with J gene TRBJ2-3, with D tentatively TRBD2 (5 bases). The CDR3 has 15 residues. The ends were cut back, 7 bases at V and 4 bases at J, with 18 bases in the middle.